The entry that follows covers one TCR beta chain sequence. Its antigen is not known. This entry is derived from a study of long-term antiretroviral therapy in people with HIV. There are 14 residues in the CDR3. V lost 0 bases and J 12 bases, leaving 17 bases between the germline ends. Germline CDR1 and CDR2: ENHRY and SYGVKD. General study results and limits: Post-ART diversity increased but stayed below transplant donor controls. ART adherence, viral resistance and therapy changes were undocumented. Repertoires with HIV possessed tighter CDR3 length spans than those of controls.

immunoSEQ v3.0 was run at survey level. TCRdb keeps only in-frame clones here, not all; method: immunoSEQ multiplex PCR. The sample includes approximately 35,000 clones, 79% of them seen just once. Before they underwent DNA extraction, samples held roughly 0.95-11 million cryopreserved PBMC. The source is a man younger than 30 with HIV. Specimen: unsorted PBMCs, collected 1.9 years after starting antiretroviral therapy. The rearrangement uses TRBV10-3 and TRBJ1-1; perhaps TRBD1 as D (5 bases). CDR3 amino acids: CAISESGNAGGSFF. Written as DNA, the CDR3 is TGTGCCATCAGTGAGTCCGGTAATGCCGGGGGATCTTTCTTT.